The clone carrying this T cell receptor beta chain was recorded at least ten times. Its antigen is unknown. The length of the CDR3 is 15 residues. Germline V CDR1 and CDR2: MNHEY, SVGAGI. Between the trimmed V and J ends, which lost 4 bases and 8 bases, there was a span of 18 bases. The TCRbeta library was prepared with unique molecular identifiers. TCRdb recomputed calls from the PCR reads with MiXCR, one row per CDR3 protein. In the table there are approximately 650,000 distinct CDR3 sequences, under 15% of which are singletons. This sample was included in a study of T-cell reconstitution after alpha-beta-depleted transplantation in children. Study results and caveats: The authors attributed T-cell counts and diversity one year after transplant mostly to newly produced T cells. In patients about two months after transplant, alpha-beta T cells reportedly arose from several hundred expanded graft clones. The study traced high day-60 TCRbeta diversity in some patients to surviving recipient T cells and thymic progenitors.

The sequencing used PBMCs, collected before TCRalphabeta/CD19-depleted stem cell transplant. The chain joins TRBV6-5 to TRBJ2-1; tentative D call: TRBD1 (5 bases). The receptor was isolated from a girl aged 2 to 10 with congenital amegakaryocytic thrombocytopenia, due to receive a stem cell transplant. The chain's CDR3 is CASSSHSTRGDEQFF. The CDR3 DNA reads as TGTGCCAGCAGTTCCCATTCGACAAGGGGCGATGAGCAGTTCTTC.